This T cell receptor beta chain was recorded in a study of T cell changes during pregnancy in multiple sclerosis. Some clones are missing from TCRdb's copy, which holds only in-frame ones; the method was immunoSEQ multiplex PCR. The sample contains around 95,000 clones, about 91% of which appear only once. J gave up 6 bases and V 7 bases, and 5 bases lay outside the gene matches. Germline CDR1 and CDR2: GTSNPN and SVGIG (reference sequence). The CDR3 totals 12 residues. V gene TRBV30 combines with J gene TRBJ1-4; 7 bases align to TRBD1. The clonotype was recovered from a female donor in good health, enrolled as a control in a pregnancy study. The sample consisted of peripheral blood, taken after pregnancy. For the CDR3, the DNA is TGTGCCTACGGACAGGATTATGAAAAACTGTTTTTT. Translating gives CAYGQDYEKLFF.